The entry below describes one TCR beta chain. This clonotype was observed a handful of times. It has no known antigen specificity. No clone much larger than this one lies a single base away; base qualities are absent. V ends up 10 bases short and J 2 bases short, with an unmatched junction base count of 5. Via the germline V gene, CDR1 is ENHRY and CDR2 SYGVKD. Reading from cysteine to phenylalanine, the CDR3 counts 14 amino acids. Only the CDR3 DNA stays, 42 bases, in frame from base 1. The sample originates from a study of regulatory T cells in long-lasting Graves disease (dated by TCRdb to about 2021). Study-wide context: Persistent Graves' disease meant more than 5 years of antithyroid drug treatment with TSH receptor autoantibodies that stayed positive. Patients with persistent Graves' disease were compared with patients with newly diagnosed Graves' disease using TCR sequencing and RNA sequencing of peripheral blood. In the clinical cohort, patients with persistent Graves' disease had used antithyroid drugs for an average of around ten years. A total of some 33 samples were covered by TCR sequencing, comprising approximately 13 persistent and around 20 newly diagnosed Graves' disease patients. The study was conducted in China and was registered as a clinical trial. The investigation overall reported the following: Only peripheral blood was studied, because thyroid tissue, the primary lesion, was inaccessible. Only the TCR beta chain was sequenced and analyzed. Persistent disease showed preferential use of TRBV28, TRBJ1-2 and TRBJ2-5, whereas newly diagnosed disease favored TRBV20-1 and TRBJ2-1. As a limitation, the authors acknowledged that the small sample size may reduce accuracy. Compared with newly diagnosed patients, persistent Graves' disease patients had lower TCR Shannon entropy and fewer highly expanded clones, which suggests clonal expansion. Patients with persistent disease shared more public clonotypes (about 2,700) than newly diagnosed patients did (966).

Receptors were amplified or captured by multiplex PCR. The sample was run on an Illumina HiSeq 4000. To build TCR beta libraries, CDR3 regions were amplified by Arm-PCR using iRepertoire HTBI primers. Before sequencing, the PCR products went through gel purification. The authors processed their data as follows. Gene usage analysis of CDR3 amino acid clonotypes relied on the approximately 60 TRBV and around 13 TRBJ segments identified across samples. Filtered high-quality paired reads were merged into contigs using COPE and FqMerger. BLAST was used to align contigs to IMGT TRBV, TRBD and TRBJ reference genes, and CDR3 was defined according to IMGT. Highly expanded clones were defined as clonotypes with a frequency above 0.1%. Shannon entropy was used to measure repertoire diversity, and the Gini coefficient was used to measure V-J evenness. A clonotype was considered public if more than one individual shared it. TCRdb's own reprocessing of the public reads used fastp at Q25 and MiXCR and kept productive beta chains. Every entry covers one CDR3 protein and lists the most common genes and DNA from its rows. V and J calls and clone size were set by TCRdb, not the authors. The sample profile shows about 450,000 distinct CDR3 sequences; about 20% of them were found once. The biggest ten clones account for around 24% of the sample.

The sample's time point, from its label and the paper: persistent/refractory GD, antithyroid drugs over 5 years with positive TRAb. RNA was extracted from PBMCs in TRIzol for both TCR sequencing and RNA sequencing. The diagnosis of Graves' disease followed American Thyroid Association guidelines. Patients were recruited from an endocrinology department in Xi'an, China. Each patient gave roughly 10 milliliters of peripheral blood, collected in an EDTA anticoagulant tube. PBMCs were isolated by Ficoll Paque Plus density gradient separation without further T cell sorting. RNA quality was checked with an Agilent 2100 Bioanalyzer and agarose gel, and concentration with a NanoDrop 2000.

This TCR was sampled from a female donor with Graves disease. The sequenced sample was peripheral blood mononuclear cells (PBMCs), obtained when the disease was refractory, from a patient treated with antithyroid drugs. The chain joins TRBV10-3 to TRBJ2-6; TRBD1 lines up with 7 middle nucleotides. The DNA is TGTGCCACTCGACAGGGTGCTGGGGCCAACGTCCTGACTTTC. The encoded protein is CATRQGAGANVLTF.